The entry below describes one T cell receptor beta chain. The antigen remains undetermined. This may be a read error, as it is one base from a much larger clone. The final CDR3 position lacks the conserved phenylalanine or tryptophan, pointing to a likely read error. From germline, CDR1 is SNHLY and CDR2 FYNNEI. The CDR3 is 16 residues long. With V trimmed by 6 bases and J by 4 bases, 11 bases remained unmatched. Treg sorting used a CD4+CD25+CD127-/low gate. Whole-study findings and limits: The TCR gene usage of tumor memory CD4+ T cells clustered together with blood and lymph node memory CD4+ cells and with lymph node naive CD4+ cells.

From the 5' RACE reads, TCRdb called clonotypes with MiXCR, one entry per CDR3 protein. Counted here are roughly 42,000 distinct CDR3 sequences, roughly a fifth occurring once; the ten biggest clones make up about 3.8%. The V gene is TRBV2, the J gene TRBJ2-3, with 9 bases identical to TRBD1. The clonotype comes from a female donor with breast cancer. Source material: Tregs sorted from blood. The CDR3 here is CASRPTGGGSSDTQYS. The CDR3 DNA is TGTGCCAGCAGACCCACAGGGGGCGGTTCATCAGATACGCAGTATTCT.